This TCR beta chain was retrieved from a study of T-cell memory formation after mild COVID-19. One entry per CDR3 protein, called by TCRdb with MiXCR from the 5' RACE reads. The sample includes about 340,000 distinct CDR3 sequences, about a sixth of them seen just once. Germline-derived CDR1 and CDR2 are SGHTA and FQGNSA. The CDR3 length is 15 residues. The V end was cut by 0 bases, the J end by 4 bases, with 12 bases between. The sequence derives from a man in his late teens or twenties who had mild COVID-19 (a few samples of this study predate the infection). Cell type and time point are not known. Sequencing was carried out using PBMCs or a T cell subset sorted from them (not recorded which). V gene TRBV7-2 combines with J gene TRBJ2-5; D might be TRBD2 (6 bases). The CDR3 DNA follows: TGTGCCAGCAGCTTAGCGCGGGGACTCCCAGAGACCCAGTACTTC. Its protein product is CASSLARGLPETQYF.